Many counts were recorded for the clone carrying this TCR beta chain. Amplification of TCR alpha and beta CDR3 regions from RNA used iRepertoire nested multiplex PCR. TCRdb reanalysed the multiplex PCR reads using MiXCR and keeps one entry per CDR3 protein. Found here are fewer than 90,000 distinct CDR3 sequences, 20% to 25% of them singletons; the top ten hold under 8.5%. This CDR3 contains 15 residues. Trimming stripped 2 bases from V and 1 base from J, with 9 bases between. These data belong to a study of glioma-infiltrating T cells. This sequence was found in a human donor with low-grade glioma or glioblastoma, undergoing nonglioma brain surgery, or in good health (not recorded which). Sequencing was done on a sample of glioma tissue, nonneoplastic brain tissue, or PBMCs (not recorded which). The chain employs TRBV12-3 or TRBV12-4 and TRBJ2-1; a possible D gene is TRBD2 (6 bases). CDR3 sequence: CASSLRRESYNEQFF. DNA of the CDR3: TGTGCCAGCAGTTTACGGCGGGAATCCTACAATGAGCAGTTCTTC.